Below are 23 T cell receptor beta chains sequenced from a single sample in a study of CD8+ T cells in alopecia areata. Once RNA had been extracted, it was reverse transcribed into cDNA to act as the sequencing template. Some clones are missing from TCRdb's copy, which holds only in-frame ones; the method was immunoSEQ multiplex PCR. The table has around 200,000 clones, 64% seen once; the top ten hold 4% to 5%. The treatment was: oral pan-JAK inhibitor, 5-10 mg twice daily. The sample consisted of CD4+ T cells sorted from blood, taken at week 4, from a patient treated with tofacitinib. The receptors were gathered from a human donor with alopecia areata.

This sequence joins TRBV2 and TRBJ2-3; D remains unclear. The CDR3 is made up of 13 amino acids. Trimming left V 4 bases short and J 3 bases short, with 8 bases between. The germline V gene encodes CDR1 SNHLY and CDR2 FYNNEI. CDR3 in DNA: TGTGCCAGCAGTGTTCTGAGGACAGATACGCAGTATTTT. Amino acid sequence: CASSVLRTDTQYF.

The chain is built from TRBV2 and TRBJ2-7; 12 bases are shared with TRBD1. Trimming cost V 6 bases and J 3 bases; bases outside gene matches: 3. CDR3 size: 14 residues. In germline, CDR1 is SNHLY, CDR2 FYNNEI. This CDR3 is CASRGTGGVYEQYF. DNA of the CDR3: TGTGCCAGCAGGGGGACAGGGGGCGTCTACGAGCAGTACTTC.

This chain joins TRBV11-2 and TRBJ2-5; TRBD1 aligns across 7 bases. The CDR3 length is 14 residues. After removal of 4 bases from V and 3 bases from J, the junction contained 5 bases not matched to a gene. CDR1 is SGHAT, CDR2 FQNNGV, per germline. CDR3 loop: CASSSGQPEETQYF. For the CDR3, the DNA is TGTGCCAGCAGCTCGGGACAGCCAGAAGAGACCCAGTACTTC.

The rearrangement links TRBV6-6 to TRBJ1-2; D may be TRBD1 (6 bases). V lost 8 bases and J 2 bases, leaving 9 bases between the germline ends. The V gene's germline CDR1 is MNHNY and CDR2 SVGAGI (reference sequence). This CDR3 spans 12 amino acids. This CDR3 reads CASEGVNYGYTF. CDR3 DNA: TGTGCCAGCGAGGGGGTAAACTATGGCTACACCTTC.

The genes are TRBV9 and TRBJ2-1, with 12 nucleotides matching TRBD2. Germline CDR1 and CDR2: SGDLS and YYNGEE. This CDR3 region has 16 residues. V was pared by 4 bases and J by 8 bases, with 10 bases of the junction left unmatched. CDR3: CASSSRTSGVRDEQFF. The CDR3 DNA reads as TGTGCCAGCAGCTCCCGGACTAGCGGGGTAAGGGATGAGCAGTTCTTC. The full variable domain, its missing parts supplied by reference TRBV9 and TRBJ2-1, is DSGVTQTPKHLITATGQRVTLRCSPRSGDLSVYWYQQSLDQGLQFLIQYYNGEERAKGNILERFSAQQFPDLHSELNLSSLELGDSALYFCASSSRTSGVRDEQFFGPGTRLTVL.

This clone has just a few counts. Other DNA sequences in this specimen translate into the identical CDR3. The V and J genes are TRBV6-5 and TRBJ2-7; D may be TRBD1 (5 bases). This CDR3 has 11 amino acids. Germline CDR1 reads MNHEY; CDR2 reads SVGAGI. V was pared by 5 bases and J by 5 bases, with 7 bases between. Here the CDR3 DNA reads TGTGCCAGCAGTCAGGGAAACGAGCAGTACTTC. It is translated as CASSQGNEQYF.

The chain uses TRBV30 and TRBJ1-5, with 9 bases that match TRBD1. V shed 4 bases, J shed 1 base, and the junction held 5 bases outside the gene matches. Germline values: CDR1 GTSNPN, CDR2 SVGIG (reference sequence). CDR3 size: 15 residues. The CDR3 nucleotides are TGTGCCTGGAATCGGGACAGGGTGAGCAATCAGCCCCAGCATTTT. It specifies CAWNRDRVSNQPQHF. The full variable domain, rest sourced from reference TRBV30 and TRBJ1-5, is SQTIHQWPATLVQPVGSPLSLECTVEGTSNPNLYWYRQAAGRGLQLLFYSVGIGQISSEVPQNLSASRPQDRQFILSSKKLLLSDSGFYLCAWNRDRVSNQPQHFGDGTRLSIL.

This clone was recorded only once. V gene TRBV5-1 combines with J gene TRBJ2-1; TRBD2 matches 11 bases. V lost 4 bases, J lost 4 bases, and 4 bases stayed unmatched. This CDR3 has 15 residues. CDR1 and CDR2 from the germline V gene are SGHRS and YFSETQ. The CDR3 DNA follows: TGCGCCAGCAGCCCCGGGACTAGCGGATACAATGAGCAGTTCTTC. Amino acids: CASSPGTSGYNEQFF.

Worth noting for this clone: This same CDR3 is encoded by further DNA sequences in the sample. The chain uses TRBV2 and TRBJ1-5; no clear D gene. Trimming cost V 3 bases and J 1 base, with 1 base left between them. The CDR3 runs 12 residues. Germline-derived CDR1 and CDR2 are SNHLY and FYNNEI. CDR3 DNA: TGTGCCAGCAGTGACAGCAATCAGCCCCAGCATTTT. This translates into CASSDSNQPQHF.

This rearrangement joins TRBV2 to TRBJ1-6; D is unresolved. The V gene lost 2 bases and the J gene lost 7 bases, with 15 bases spanning the gap. The CDR3 consists of 16 residues. The germline CDR1 and CDR2 sequences are SNHLY and FYNNEI. The CDR3 loop reads CASSEISWKINSPLHF. The CDR3 bases are TGTGCCAGCAGTGAAATCTCCTGGAAGATCAATTCACCCCTCCACTTT.

The V and J genes are TRBV20-1 and TRBJ1-1; a weak D match, TRBD1 (5 bases). There are 11 residues in the CDR3. Trimming took 1 base from V and 5 from J, leaving 5 bases between them. CDR1 DFQATT and CDR2 SNEGSKA come from the germline V gene (reference sequence). CDR3 in amino acids: CSARGGTEAFF. The CDR3 DNA reads as TGCAGTGCTAGAGGGGGGACTGAAGCTTTCTTT.

The rearrangement links TRBV30 to TRBJ1-1, with TRBD1 identical over 7 bases. Trimming took 6 bases from V and 2 from J; bases not matched to a gene: 12. The CDR3 covers 15 residues. Looked up from germline, CDR1 is GTSNPN and CDR2 is SVGIG (reference sequence). The CDR3 bases are TGTGCCTGCAGGGACAGCCGGACGGGAAACACTGAAGCTTTCTTT. Amino acid sequence: CACRDSRTGNTEAFF.

The chain carries TRBV2 and TRBJ2-1, with 9 bases identical to TRBD1. This CDR3 spans 15 amino acids. V was clipped by 4 bases and J by 7 bases; unmatched bases: 8. From germline, CDR1 is SNHLY and CDR2 FYNNEI. CDR3 coding DNA: TGTGCCAGCAGTGGGGAGGGACAGGGATGGAATGAGCAGTTCTTC. Translated: CASSGEGQGWNEQFF.

This clone was counted between two and nine times. This chain uses TRBV15 with TRBJ2-1, with D unclear. Germline V gene data show CDR1 as LNHNV and CDR2 as YYDKDF (reference sequence). V was shortened by 3 bases and J by 8 bases, with 11 bases between the two germline ends. The CDR3 length is 13 residues. CDR3 in DNA: TGTGCCACCAGCAGGAGATACGCGGATGAGCAGTTCTTC. Encoded protein: CATSRRYADEQFF.

This clone was seen a handful of times. This chain uses TRBV29-1 with TRBJ1-2; no reliable D call. This CDR3 is built from 9 residues. V lost 2 bases and J lost 12, with 7 bases in between. Germline values: CDR1 SQVTM, CDR2 ANQGSEA. The CDR3 region is CSVELENTF. CDR3 sequence (DNA): TGCAGCGTTGAACTGGAGAACACCTTC.

The genes are TRBV6-6 and TRBJ1-4; a weak D match, TRBD1 (6 bases). V lost 4 bases to trimming and J lost 6 bases, with 15 bases between them. Germline CDR1 is MNHNY and CDR2 is SVGAGI (reference sequence). CDR3 length equals 15 residues. The CDR3 region has the DNA TGTGCCAGCAGTTCCCCACAGGGTGGGGATGAAAAACTGTTTTTT. Protein sequence: CASSSPQGGDEKLFF.

This chain uses TRBV6-5 with TRBJ2-7; no reliable D call. CDR3 length: 11 amino acids. V was shortened by 5 bases and J by 6 bases, with 8 bases between the two germline ends. Germline V gene sequence: CDR1 MNHEY, CDR2 SVGAGI. The CDR3: CASSTVGEQYF. DNA for the CDR3: TGTGCCAGCAGTACCGTTGGCGAGCAGTACTTC.

This sequence joins TRBV9 and TRBJ2-5; D unclear. This CDR3 comprises 15 residues. CDR1 and CDR2 (germline): SGDLS, YYNGEE. Trimming cost V 0 bases and J 1 base, with 10 bases left between them. As DNA, the CDR3 is TGTGCCAGCAGCGTAGGGTCGAGAGGCCAAGAGACCCAGTACTTC. Residues: CASSVGSRGQETQYF.

J is TRBJ2-7 and V is TRBV7-2, with 9 positions matching TRBD1. The V gene's germline CDR1 is SGHTA and CDR2 FQGNSA. V trimming: 5 bases; J trimming: 7 bases; junction bases outside the gene matches: 12. The CDR3 sequence is 15 residues long. Here the CDR3 DNA reads TGTGCCAGCAGCCCAATGACAGGGGGGGTTGGGGAGCAGTACTTC. This codes for CASSPMTGGVGEQYF.

This rearrangement joins TRBV11-1 to TRBJ2-2; D is undetermined. V was pared by 3 bases and J by 7 bases, with 6 bases between. The length of the CDR3 is 12 residues. Germline loops: CDR1 SGHAT, CDR2 FQDESV (reference sequence). This CDR3 is CASSFGYGELFF. CDR3 nucleotides: TGTGCCAGCAGCTTCGGATACGGGGAGCTGTTTTTT.

This clone occurred many times. The chain recombines TRBV29-1 with TRBJ2-2; D is unresolved. The ends were cut back, 2 bases at V and 1 base at J, with 8 bases in the middle. The CDR3 is 14 amino acids. Germline V CDR1 and CDR2: SQVTM, ANQGSEA. CDR3 bases: TGCAGCGTTGAACGTCAGTTGAACACCGGGGAGCTGTTTTTT. Protein product: CSVERQLNTGELFF.

In its sample, this clone was seen once. The CDR3: CAISDSRRNSPLHF. The CDR3 bases are TGTGCCATCAGTGACAGTAGGCGTAATTCACCCCTCCACTTT. The chain is built from TRBV10-3 and TRBJ1-6; D uncertain. Looked up from germline, CDR1 is ENHRY and CDR2 is SYGVKD. This CDR3 region has 14 residues. With 3 bases removed from V and 6 bases from J, the gap between germline ends came to 9 bases.

The V and J genes are TRBV13 and TRBJ1-1, with TRBD1 matching over 8 bases. The length of the CDR3 is 15 residues. Germline CDR1 is PRHDT and CDR2 is FYEKMQ (reference sequence). The V gene end was trimmed by 4 bases and the J gene end by 1 base; junction bases not matched to a gene: 5. The DNA for the CDR3 is TGTGCCAGCAGCTCTTTAACAGGGGGGAACACTGAAGCTTTCTTT. Its protein is CASSSLTGGNTEAFF.